This T cell receptor (beta chain) was identified during a study of cytomegalovirus exposure and HLA in healthy donors. Here immunoSEQ multiplex PCR was the method, and the copy in TCRdb shows in-frame clones only, minus some. The sample has 95,000 to 150,000 clones, about 87% seen once. The V and J ends lost 7 bases and 7 bases, in that order; junction bases with no gene match: 12. Germline V gene sequence: CDR1 MNHEY, CDR2 SVGAGI. This CDR3 comprises 14 residues. The chain recombines TRBV6-5 with TRBJ1-1; 7 nucleotides line up with TRBD1. Sample: PBMCs. The source is a woman aged 18-35 years in good health and CMV-seronegative. CDR3 in DNA: TGTGCCAGCAAGCTACAGGGGAACTCGGGTGAAGCTTTCTTT. Amino acids: CASKLQGNSGEAFF.